The 2 T cell receptor beta chains below were found in one sample sequenced in a study of spatial heterogeneity in lung cancer. Time point: blood at routine non-recurrence follow-up after resection. TCRdb reprocessed the 5' RACE reads with MiXCR, giving one entry per CDR3 protein. The repertoire holds tens of thousands of distinct CDR3 sequences, with over 9.5% as singletons. Here the sequenced sample was PBMCs, taken at follow-up. The receptors originated from a female donor with early-stage non-small cell lung cancer.

The J gene is TRBJ1-2, the V gene TRBV3-1, with D unresolved. Trimming removed 1 base from V and 4 bases from J, with 7 bases in between. CDR1 and CDR2 from the germline V gene are LGHDT and YNNKEL (reference sequence). The CDR3 is made up of 13 amino acids. As DNA, the CDR3 is TGTGCCAGCAGCCAAGCTAGGGCCTATGGCTACACCTTC. This codes for CASSQARAYGYTF.

In this sample, this clonotype turned up many times. CDR3 residues: CSARDRRENSDTQYF. CDR3 bases: TGCAGTGCTAGAGATAGAAGGGAAAATTCGGATACGCAGTATTTT. The gene calls are TRBV20-1 and TRBJ2-3; D not resolved. V was cut by 0 bases and J by 6 bases, with 16 bases left in between. Germline values: CDR1 DFQATT, CDR2 SNEGSKA (reference sequence). This CDR3 contains 15 residues.